One T cell receptor beta chain is described in this entry. Germline and junction disagree at one end, which may indicate a read error. Generated by immunoSEQ multiplex PCR, the TCRdb table keeps only in-frame clones and is missing some. The data show fewer than 300,000 clones, 85% seen once. The sample is drawn from a study of blood T cell repertoires in COVID-19. This CDR3 spans 12 amino acids. The sequence was collected from a human donor in a cohort sampled during active COVID-19. Sequencing was done on a sample of peripheral blood. The J gene is TRBJ2-5, the V gene TRBV12-3 or TRBV12-4; tentative D call: TRBD1 (5 bases). For the CDR3, the DNA is TGTGCCAGCAGTTTACAGGGCCCCGGAATTCACTTC. It is translated as CASSLQGPGIHF.